This T cell receptor (beta chain) derives from a study of Graves' ophthalmopathy and Graves' hyperthyroidism. Study-wide background: Peripheral blood was obtained at first diagnosis, ahead of any treatment. Findings of the study overall: Discrimination between ophthalmopathy and stable hyperthyroidism by a 13-signature model showed 87.88% sensitivity and about 84% specificity.

RNA transcripts yielded amplified TCR beta CDR3 regions. HTBI primers were employed in first-round RT-PCR, then a second-round multiplex PCR followed. In TCRdb, the multiplex PCR reads were re-called with MiXCR into one record per CDR3 protein. This table has under 350,000 distinct CDR3 sequences, about a sixth appearing once. Moderate-to-severe activity, with CAS ≥3, NOSPECS ≥4 and duration under 3 months, characterized the donors with ophthalmopathy. Clinicians made diagnoses from clinical symptoms, serum thyroxine, TRAb, thyroid ultrasound and orbital computed tomography. The CDR3 has 17 residues. Between the trimmed V and J ends, which lost 4 bases and 0 bases, there was a span of 13 bases. The V gene's germline CDR1 is SGHVS and CDR2 FQNEAQ. This clonotype has a handful of counts. What it binds is unknown.

The sequenced material came from peripheral blood. This TCR was sampled from an adult man with Graves' ophthalmopathy. The gene calls are TRBV7-8 and TRBJ2-6; a weak D match, TRBD1 (6 bases). The CDR3 bases are TGTGCCAGCAGCTGGCGGACAGTGAGCTCTGGGGCCAACGTCCTGACTTTC. It encodes CASSWRTVSSGANVLTF.